The entry below gives a single TCR beta chain sequence along with its context. These data are taken from a study of blood T cell repertoires in COVID-19. In the study overall: Researchers got acute and convalescent COVID-19 samples from the United States, Italy and Spain. PBMCs, B-cell-depleted T cells, or T cells provided the cDNA or gDNA that made up the material.

Original methodology: Estimation of nucleated cell counts was performed using reference gene primer amplification. The method was immunoSEQ multiplex PCR; TCRdb's version includes in-frame clones alone and lacks a portion of them. Clone size and V and J calls were adopted from that table, with D and trimming inferred from the DNA. The data contain about 70,000 clones, around 86% of them singletons. The sample taken for sequencing was peripheral blood. The TCR comes from a woman between 18 and 29 years old with acute or convalescent COVID-19.

The CDR3 DNA follows: TGTGCCAGCAGCTTAGATCGAAGGGGCAGGGGGCTGTCCGCTGAAGCTTTCTTT. It yields the protein CASSLDRRGRGLSAEAFF. The chain links TRBV11-2 to TRBJ1-1; 8 nucleotides align to TRBD1. Germline values: CDR1 SGHAT, CDR2 FQNNGV. The CDR3 is made up of 18 amino acids. Trimming at V came to 0 bases and at J to 6 bases, leaving 15 bases not matched to a gene.